These 20 T cell receptor beta chains originate from one sample sequenced in a study of long-term antiretroviral therapy in people with HIV. Researchers report immunoSEQ v3.0 was run at survey level. Using immunoSEQ multiplex PCR, the repertoire was profiled, and TCRdb retains in-frame clones only, with some absent. Of 26,000 or so clones in the sample, 93% were seen once. The source material was unsorted PBMCs, sampled 6.2 years after starting antiretroviral therapy. The receptors were gathered from a man aged 40-55 years with HIV.

The V and J genes are TRBV7-8 and TRBJ2-2; no definite D call. The CDR3 covers 13 residues. Germline V gives CDR1 SGHVS, CDR2 FQNEAQ. The ends were cut back, 3 bases at V and 6 bases at J, with 8 bases in the middle. The CDR3 region has the DNA TGTGCCAGCAGCTTCGGCTCTTCCGGGGAGCTGTTTTTT. Amino acid sequence: CASSFGSSGELFF. Variable domain in full (rest from reference TRBV7-8 and TRBJ2-2): GAGVSQSPRYKVAKRGQDVALRCDPISGHVSLFWYQQALGQGPEFLTYFQNEAQLDKSGLPSDRFFAERPEGSVSTLKIQRTQQEDSAVYLCASSFGSSGELFFGEGSRLTVL.

This sequence joins TRBV7-9 and TRBJ2-2, with D hard to call. The CDR3 has 15 amino acids. The V gene lost 6 bases and the J gene lost 0 bases, with 11 bases spanning the gap. The germline gives CDR1 SEHNR, CDR2 FQNEAQ (reference sequence). CDR3 loop: CASRRGAANTGELFF. As DNA, the CDR3 is TGTGCCAGCAGACGAGGAGCTGCGAACACCGGGGAGCTGTTTTTT.

The chain joins TRBV30 to TRBJ2-6, with D perhaps TRBD1 or TRBD2 (5 bases each). Germline CDR1 and CDR2: GTSNPN and SVGIG (reference sequence). This CDR3 comprises 13 residues. V was shortened by 5 bases and J by 1 base, with 6 bases between the two germline ends. CDR3 nucleotides: TGTGCCTGGGGGGGATCTGGGGCCAACGTCCTGACTTTC. The encoded protein is CAWGGSGANVLTF.

The genes are TRBV2 and TRBJ2-1; 10 bases fit TRBD2. This CDR3 is 17 amino acids long. Germline lookup yields CDR1 SNHLY and CDR2 FYNNEI. V gave up 2 bases and J gave up 7 bases; unmatched junction bases: 11. CDR3 in amino acids: CASSELAGEPPWNEQFF. The CDR3 DNA is TGTGCCAGCAGTGAACTAGCGGGAGAACCCCCTTGGAATGAGCAGTTCTTC. The full variable domain, with the rest looked up from reference TRBV2 and TRBJ2-1, is EPEVTQTPSHQVTQMGQEVILRCVPISNHLYFYWYRQILGQKVEFLVSFYNNEISEKSEIFDDQFSVERPDGSNFTLKIRSTKLEDSAMYFCASSELAGEPPWNEQFFGPGTRLTVL.

The chain uses TRBV6-1 and TRBJ2-7, with no clear D. V was pared by 4 bases and J by 0 bases, with 10 bases between. The germline V gene has CDR1 MNHNS and CDR2 SASEGT. The CDR3 length is 14 residues. This CDR3 reads CASSATQNSYEQYF. The DNA of the CDR3 is TGTGCCAGCAGTGCTACACAGAACTCCTACGAGCAGTACTTC.

This chain joins TRBV15 and TRBJ2-2; TRBD1 aligns across 7 bases. Germline V gives CDR1 LNHNV, CDR2 YYDKDF (reference sequence). This CDR3 spans 15 amino acids. The V and J ends lost 4 bases and 4 bases, in that order; junction bases with no gene match: 6. As DNA, the CDR3 is TGTGCCACCAGCAAGAGACAGGGACCCACCGGGGAGCTGTTTTTT. Its protein product is CATSKRQGPTGELFF.

This clone came up once. The chain joins TRBV6-5 to TRBJ2-5; 8 nucleotides agree with TRBD2. After removal of 4 bases from V and 12 bases from J, the junction contained 4 bases not matched to a gene. From germline, CDR1 is MNHEY and CDR2 SVGAGI. The CDR3 is 11 residues long. CDR3 sequence reads: CASSSLSGEYF. CDR3 sequence (DNA): TGTGCCAGCAGTTCACTTAGCGGGGAGTACTTC.

V and J are TRBV2 and TRBJ1-5; 9 nucleotides line up with TRBD1. V trimming: 2 bases; J trimming: 7 bases; junction bases outside the gene matches: 3. Germline V gene data show CDR1 as SNHLY and CDR2 as FYNNEI. CDR3 length: 14 amino acids. CDR3 sequence: CASSERTGDQPQHF. CDR3 nucleotide sequence: TGTGCCAGCAGTGAAAGGACAGGGGACCAGCCCCAGCATTTT.

The J gene is TRBJ1-6, the V gene TRBV19; D not resolved. In germline, CDR1 is LNHDA, CDR2 SQIVND (reference sequence). This CDR3 has 15 residues. Trimming took 3 bases from V and 5 from J, leaving 11 bases between them. CDR3 amino acids: CASSMRWQDNSPLHF. The CDR3 nucleotides read TGTGCCAGTAGTATGAGGTGGCAGGATAATTCACCCCTCCACTTT.

In this sample, this clone turned up once. The rearrangement joins TRBV27 to TRBJ1-4, with D possibly TRBD1 on 5 matching bases. The CDR3 is 14 amino acids. Germline V CDR1 and CDR2: MNHEY, SMNVEV (reference sequence). Trimming pared 5 bases from V and 0 bases from J, leaving 7 bases between. The CDR3 DNA sequence: TGTGCCAGCAGTCTGACAGCAACTAATGAAAAACTGTTTTTT. Protein: CASSLTATNEKLFF. Using reference TRBV27 and TRBJ1-4 for the parts outside the CDR3, the full variable domain is EAQVTQNPRYLITVTGKKLTVTCSQNMNHEYMSWYRQDPGLGLRQIYYSMNVEVTDKGDVPEGYKVSRKEKRNFPLILESPSPNQTSLYFCASSLTATNEKLFFGSGTQLSVL.

This chain connects TRBV2 to TRBJ2-7; no definite D call. Germline V gives CDR1 SNHLY, CDR2 FYNNEI. CDR3 length: 14 residues. V was cut by 7 bases and J by 2 bases, with 15 bases left in between. The CDR3 spells CASTRVPNPYEQYF. The DNA of the CDR3 is TGTGCCAGCACCCGGGTCCCTAACCCCTACGAGCAGTACTTC. Variable domain in full (rest from reference TRBV2 and TRBJ2-7): EPEVTQTPSHQVTQMGQEVILRCVPISNHLYFYWYRQILGQKVEFLVSFYNNEISEKSEIFDDQFSVERPDGSNFTLKIRSTKLEDSAMYFCASTRVPNPYEQYFGPGTRLTVT.

The chain employs TRBV5-4 and TRBJ2-7; 9 nucleotides match TRBD2. The V gene's germline CDR1 is SGHNT and CDR2 YYREEE (reference sequence). This CDR3 has 15 residues. With 4 bases clipped from V and 1 base from J, the junction kept 6 bases outside the gene matches. CDR3 in amino acids: CASSHLTSGSYEQYF. In DNA, the CDR3 is TGTGCCAGCAGCCACTTGACTAGCGGATCCTACGAGCAGTACTTC. Full variable domain (rest looked up from reference TRBV5-4 and TRBJ2-7): ETGVTQSPTHLIKTRGQQVTLRCSSQSGHNTVSWYQQALGQGPQFIFQYYREEENGRGNFPPRFSGLQFPNYSSELNVNALELDDSALYLCASSHLTSGSYEQYFGPGTRLTVT.

The CDR3 nucleotides are TGTGCCAGTAGTATTATGACAGGGGGAAACATTCAGTACTTC. Its translation is CASSIMTGGNIQYF. The V call is TRBV19, the J call TRBJ2-4; 9 bases line up with TRBD1. This CDR3 comprises 14 residues. V shed 3 bases and J 6 bases; nucleotides not matched to a gene: 3. Germline V gives CDR1 LNHDA, CDR2 SQIVND (reference sequence).

This rearrangement joins TRBV5-5 to TRBJ2-7; a weak D match, TRBD1 (5 bases). CDR1 SGHKS and CDR2 YYEKEE come from the germline V gene (reference sequence). The ends were cut back, 2 bases at V and 5 bases at J, with 8 bases in the middle. The CDR3 covers 12 residues. The DNA for the CDR3 is TGTGCCAGCAGCTTTGCAGGGAACGAGCAGTACTTC. It translates to CASSFAGNEQYF.

The rearrangement uses TRBV7-6 and TRBJ2-7; no reliable D call. Germline V gives CDR1 SGHVS, CDR2 FNYEAQ. The CDR3 runs 13 residues. With 5 bases removed from V and 3 bases from J, the gap between germline ends came to 11 bases. CDR3 in amino acids: CASSPFLNYEQYF. The CDR3 nucleotides read TGTGCCAGCAGCCCTTTCCTCAACTACGAGCAGTACTTC.

The chain combines TRBV27 with TRBJ2-7; D gene uncertain. Trimming removed 8 bases from V and 6 bases from J, with 11 bases in between. Germline CDR1 is MNHEY and CDR2 is SMNVEV (reference sequence). There are 11 residues in the CDR3. The DNA of the CDR3 is TGTGCCAGCGAGGCCCCGCGCGAGCAGTACTTC. It translates to CASEAPREQYF.

V usage is TRBV5-6 and J usage is TRBJ1-5; 8 nucleotides match TRBD1. From germline, CDR1 is SGHDT and CDR2 YYEEEE. CDR3 length: 17 residues. The ends lost 2 bases at V and 2 bases at J; junction bases unmatched: 9. CDR3 in amino acids: CASSLGAPGQGNQPQHF. The CDR3 DNA reads TGTGCCAGCAGCTTAGGAGCCCCGGGACAGGGCAATCAGCCCCAGCATTTT.

The chain is built from TRBV7-8 and TRBJ2-3, with D tentatively TRBD2 (6 bases). The CDR3 covers 19 residues. CDR1 is SGHVS, CDR2 FQNEAQ, per germline. V was trimmed by 8 bases and J by 4 bases, leaving 31 bases between them. CDR3 sequence reads: CASSGDDNGPGTSADTQYF. The CDR3 region has the DNA TGTGCCAGCTCGGGAGACGACAACGGCCCCGGTACGAGCGCAGATACGCAGTATTTT.

V gene TRBV20-1 combines with J gene TRBJ2-2; D is ambiguous. The CDR3 sequence is 11 residues long. The germline gives CDR1 DFQATT, CDR2 SNEGSKA (reference sequence). Trimming pared 3 bases from V and 7 bases from J, leaving 6 bases between. The CDR3 loop is CSARGNGELFF. The CDR3 region has the DNA TGCAGTGCTAGGGGGAACGGGGAGCTGTTTTTT.

Only one count was recorded for this clone. The chain employs TRBV20-1 and TRBJ1-1; D remains ambiguous. CDR3 length: 11 amino acids. Per the germline V gene, CDR1 is DFQATT and CDR2 is SNEGSKA (reference sequence). CDR3 amino acids: CSPLEDTEAFF. CDR3 DNA: TGCAGCCCCCTGGAGGACACTGAAGCTTTCTTT.